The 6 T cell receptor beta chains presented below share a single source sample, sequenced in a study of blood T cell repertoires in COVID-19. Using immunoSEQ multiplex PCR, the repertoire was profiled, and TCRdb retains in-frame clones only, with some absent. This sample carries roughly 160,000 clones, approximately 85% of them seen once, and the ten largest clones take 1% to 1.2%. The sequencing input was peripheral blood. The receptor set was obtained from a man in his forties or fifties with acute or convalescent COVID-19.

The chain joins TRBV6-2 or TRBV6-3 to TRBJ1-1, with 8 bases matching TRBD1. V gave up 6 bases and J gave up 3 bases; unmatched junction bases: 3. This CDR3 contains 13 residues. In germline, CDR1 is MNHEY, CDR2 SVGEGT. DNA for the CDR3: TGTGCCAGCAGCCCCAGGGGGCACACTGAAGCTTTCTTT. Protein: CASSPRGHTEAFF.

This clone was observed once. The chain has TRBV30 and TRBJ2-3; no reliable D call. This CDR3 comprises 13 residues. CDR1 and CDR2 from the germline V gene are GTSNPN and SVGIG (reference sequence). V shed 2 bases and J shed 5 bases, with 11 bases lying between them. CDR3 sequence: CAWSLISGDTQYF. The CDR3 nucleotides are TGTGCCTGGAGTCTGATCTCGGGAGATACGCAGTATTTT.

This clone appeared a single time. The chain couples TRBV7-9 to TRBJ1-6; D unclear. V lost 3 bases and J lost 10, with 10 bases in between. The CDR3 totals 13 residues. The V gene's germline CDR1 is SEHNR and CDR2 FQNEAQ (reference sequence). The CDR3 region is CASSLEGDSPLHF. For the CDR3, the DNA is TGTGCCAGCAGCTTGGAGGGTGACTCACCCCTCCACTTT.

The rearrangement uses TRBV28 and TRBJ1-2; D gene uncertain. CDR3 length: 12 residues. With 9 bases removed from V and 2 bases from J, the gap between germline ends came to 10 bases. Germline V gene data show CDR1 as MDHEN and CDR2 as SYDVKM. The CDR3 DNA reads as TGTGCCAGTAAGAGCCTCAACTATGGCTACACCTTC. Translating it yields CASKSLNYGYTF.

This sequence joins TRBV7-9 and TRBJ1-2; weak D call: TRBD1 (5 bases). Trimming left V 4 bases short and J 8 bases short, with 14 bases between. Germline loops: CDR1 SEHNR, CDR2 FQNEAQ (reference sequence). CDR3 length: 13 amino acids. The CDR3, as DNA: TGTGCCAGCAGCTCCCTGTTGACAGAAGGCTACACCTTC. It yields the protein CASSSLLTEGYTF.

The chain's CDR3 is CASSYLLAGGEALAKNIQYF. The CDR3 bases are TGTGCCAGCAGTTACTTGCTAGCGGGGGGCGAGGCCCTAGCCAAAAACATTCAGTACTTC. This chain joins TRBV6-2 or TRBV6-3 and TRBJ2-4, with 11 bases that match TRBD2. This CDR3 comprises 20 residues. After removal of 1 base from V and 0 bases from J, the junction contained 11 bases not matched to a gene. The germline CDR1 and CDR2 sequences are MNHEY and SVGEGT.